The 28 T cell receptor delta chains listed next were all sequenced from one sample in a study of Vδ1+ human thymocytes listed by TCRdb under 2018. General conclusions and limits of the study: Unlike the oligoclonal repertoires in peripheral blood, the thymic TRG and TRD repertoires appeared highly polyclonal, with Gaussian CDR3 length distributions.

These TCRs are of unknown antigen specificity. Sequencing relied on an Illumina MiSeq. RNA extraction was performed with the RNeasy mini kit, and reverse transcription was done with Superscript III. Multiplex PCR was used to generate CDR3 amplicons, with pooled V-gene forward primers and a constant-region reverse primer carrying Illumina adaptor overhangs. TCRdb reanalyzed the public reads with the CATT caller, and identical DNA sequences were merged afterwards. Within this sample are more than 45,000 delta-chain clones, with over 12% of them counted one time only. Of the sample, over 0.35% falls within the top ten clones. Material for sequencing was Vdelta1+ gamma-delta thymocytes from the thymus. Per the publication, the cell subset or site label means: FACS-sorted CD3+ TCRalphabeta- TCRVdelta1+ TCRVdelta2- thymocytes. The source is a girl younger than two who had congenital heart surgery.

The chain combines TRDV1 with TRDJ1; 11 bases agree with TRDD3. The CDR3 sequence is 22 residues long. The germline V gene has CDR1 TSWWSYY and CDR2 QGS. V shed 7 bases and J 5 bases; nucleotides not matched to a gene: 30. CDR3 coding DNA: TGTGCTCTTGATACCTTTCCGAAATCGTTTTTTGGTGGGGGATACGCTGCGGATAAACTCATCTTT. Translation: CALDTFPKSFFGGGYAADKLIF.

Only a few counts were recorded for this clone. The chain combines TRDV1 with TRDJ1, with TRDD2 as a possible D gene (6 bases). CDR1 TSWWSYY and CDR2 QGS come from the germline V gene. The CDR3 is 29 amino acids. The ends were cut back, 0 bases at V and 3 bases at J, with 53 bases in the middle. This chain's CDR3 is CALGELVQGLLRPPHKAVRATPSPDKLIF. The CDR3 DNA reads TGTGCTCTTGGGGAACTAGTCCAAGGCCTCCTACGCCCTCCTCACAAGGCGGTGAGGGCAACCCCCAGCCCCGATAAACTCATCTTT.

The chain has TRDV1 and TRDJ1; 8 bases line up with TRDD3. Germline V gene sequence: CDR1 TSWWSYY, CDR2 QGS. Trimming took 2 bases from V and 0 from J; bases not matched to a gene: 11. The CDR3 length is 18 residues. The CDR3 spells CALGENRWGILYTDKLIF. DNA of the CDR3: TGTGCTCTTGGGGAAAACAGGTGGGGGATCTTGTACACCGATAAACTCATCTTT.

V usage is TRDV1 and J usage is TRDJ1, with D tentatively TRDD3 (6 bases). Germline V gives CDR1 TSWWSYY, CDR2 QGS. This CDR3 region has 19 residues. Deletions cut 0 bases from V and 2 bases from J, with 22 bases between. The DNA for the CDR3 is TGTGCTCTTGGGGAACTCTTATACCGGGGGACCCGCTCAACCGATAAACTCATCTTT. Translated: CALGELLYRGTRSTDKLIF.

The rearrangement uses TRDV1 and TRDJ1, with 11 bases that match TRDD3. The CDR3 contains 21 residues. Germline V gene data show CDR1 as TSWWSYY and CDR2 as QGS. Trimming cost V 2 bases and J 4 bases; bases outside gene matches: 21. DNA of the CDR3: TGTGCTCTTGGGGAATCTACTTCCACCGACCTCGCTACTGGGGGATACGATAAACTCATCTTT. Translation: CALGESTSTDLATGGYDKLIF.

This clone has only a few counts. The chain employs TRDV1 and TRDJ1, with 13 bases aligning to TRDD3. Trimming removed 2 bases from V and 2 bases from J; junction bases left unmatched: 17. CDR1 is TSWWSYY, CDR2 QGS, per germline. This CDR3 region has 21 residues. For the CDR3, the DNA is TGTGCTCTTGGGGAAGCCTTCCCCCTAAACTGGGGGATACGTCGGACCGATAAACTCATCTTT. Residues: CALGEAFPLNWGIRRTDKLIF.

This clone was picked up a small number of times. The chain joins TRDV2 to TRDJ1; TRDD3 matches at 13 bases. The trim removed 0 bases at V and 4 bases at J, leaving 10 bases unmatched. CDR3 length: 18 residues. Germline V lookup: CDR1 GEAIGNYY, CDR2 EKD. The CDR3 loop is CACDTGTGGYATDDKLIF. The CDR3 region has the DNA TGTGCCTGTGACACCGGAACTGGGGGATACGCGACGGACGATAAACTCATCTTT.

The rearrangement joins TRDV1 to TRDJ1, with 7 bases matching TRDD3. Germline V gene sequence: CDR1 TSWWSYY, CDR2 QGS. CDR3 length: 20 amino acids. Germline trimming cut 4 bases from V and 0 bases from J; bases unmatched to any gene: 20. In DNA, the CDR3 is TGTGCTCTTGGGGGAGGTTCAGACTACGGGGGATGTTTGCACACCGATAAACTCATCTTT. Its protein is CALGGGSDYGGCLHTDKLIF.

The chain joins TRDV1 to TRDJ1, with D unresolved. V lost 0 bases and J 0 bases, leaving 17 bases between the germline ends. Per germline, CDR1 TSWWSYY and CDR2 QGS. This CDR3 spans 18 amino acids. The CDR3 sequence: CALGELLFRPSYTDKLIF. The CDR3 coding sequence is TGTGCTCTTGGGGAACTGCTTTTTCGACCCTCGTACACCGATAAACTCATCTTT.

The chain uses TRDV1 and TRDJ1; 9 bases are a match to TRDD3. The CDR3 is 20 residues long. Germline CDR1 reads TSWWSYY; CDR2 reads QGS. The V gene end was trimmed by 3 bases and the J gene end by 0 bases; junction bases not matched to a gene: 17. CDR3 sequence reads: CALGDSYRGVTGGNTDKLIF. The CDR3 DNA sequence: TGTGCTCTTGGGGATTCCTACAGGGGCGTCACTGGGGGAAACACCGATAAACTCATCTTT.

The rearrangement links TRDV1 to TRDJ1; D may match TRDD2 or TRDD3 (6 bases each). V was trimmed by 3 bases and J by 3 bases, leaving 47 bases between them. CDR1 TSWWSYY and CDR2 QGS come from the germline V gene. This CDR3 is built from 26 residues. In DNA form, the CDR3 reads TGTGCTCTTGGGGACGGGGGCCTTCCCACTCACGACTTGGCGGGGGGACCCCCTTTCATCTCCGATAAACTCATCTTT. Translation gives CALGDGGLPTHDLAGGPPFISDKLIF.

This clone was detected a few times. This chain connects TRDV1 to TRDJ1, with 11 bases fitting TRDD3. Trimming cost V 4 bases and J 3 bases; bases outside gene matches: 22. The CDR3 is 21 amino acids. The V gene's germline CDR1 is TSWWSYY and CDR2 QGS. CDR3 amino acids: CALGVSLPPVLGDKGADKLIF. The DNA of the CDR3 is TGTGCTCTTGGGGTCTCCCTTCCTCCCGTACTGGGGGATAAGGGGGCCGATAAACTCATCTTT.

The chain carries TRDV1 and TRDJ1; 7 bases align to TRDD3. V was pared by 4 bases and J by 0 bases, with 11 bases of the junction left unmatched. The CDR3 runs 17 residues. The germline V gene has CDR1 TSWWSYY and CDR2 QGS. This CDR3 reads CALGGLRGYWYTDKLIF. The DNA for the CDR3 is TGTGCTCTTGGGGGCCTGAGGGGATATTGGTACACCGATAAACTCATCTTT.

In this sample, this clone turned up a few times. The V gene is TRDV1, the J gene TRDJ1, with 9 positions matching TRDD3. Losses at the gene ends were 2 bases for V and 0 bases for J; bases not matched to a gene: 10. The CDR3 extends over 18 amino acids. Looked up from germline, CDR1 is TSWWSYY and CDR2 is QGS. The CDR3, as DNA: TGTGCTCTTGGGGAAGGGTGGGGGATATCATTGTACACCGATAAACTCATCTTT. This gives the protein CALGEGWGISLYTDKLIF.

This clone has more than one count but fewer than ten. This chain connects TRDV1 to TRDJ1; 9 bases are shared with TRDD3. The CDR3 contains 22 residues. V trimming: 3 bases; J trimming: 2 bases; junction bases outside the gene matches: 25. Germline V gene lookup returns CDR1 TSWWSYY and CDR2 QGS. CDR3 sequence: CALGDHFFPPYSWGICTDKLIF. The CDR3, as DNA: TGTGCTCTTGGGGACCATTTTTTCCCCCCTTATAGCTGGGGGATCTGTACCGATAAACTCATCTTT.

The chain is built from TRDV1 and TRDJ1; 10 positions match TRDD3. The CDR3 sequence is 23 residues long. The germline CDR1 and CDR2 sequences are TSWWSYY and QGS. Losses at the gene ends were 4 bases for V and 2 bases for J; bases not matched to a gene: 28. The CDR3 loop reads CALGAPPFPHPHTGGLPTDKLIF. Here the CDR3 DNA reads TGTGCTCTTGGGGCACCCCCTTTTCCTCACCCCCATACTGGGGGATTGCCAACCGATAAACTCATCTTT.

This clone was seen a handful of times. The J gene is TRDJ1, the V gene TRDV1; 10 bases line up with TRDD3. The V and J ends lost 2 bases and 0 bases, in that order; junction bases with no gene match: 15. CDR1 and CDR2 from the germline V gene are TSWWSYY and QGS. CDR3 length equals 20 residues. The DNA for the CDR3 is TGTGCTCTTGGGGAAAGCCCCTTTCCTTGTACTGGGGGATACACCGATAAACTCATCTTT. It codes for CALGESPFPCTGGYTDKLIF.

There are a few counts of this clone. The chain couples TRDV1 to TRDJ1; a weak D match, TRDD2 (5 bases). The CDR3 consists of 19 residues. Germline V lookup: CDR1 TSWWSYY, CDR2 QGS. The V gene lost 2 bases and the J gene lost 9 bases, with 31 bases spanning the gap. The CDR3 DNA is TGTGCTCTTGGGGAAGGGTCCCGTCCTATCTTGGGCAGGACATTGGAACTCATCTTT. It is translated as CALGEGSRPILGRTLELIF.

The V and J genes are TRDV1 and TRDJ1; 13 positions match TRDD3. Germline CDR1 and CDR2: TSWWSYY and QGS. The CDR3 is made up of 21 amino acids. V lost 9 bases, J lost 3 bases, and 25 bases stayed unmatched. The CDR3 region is CALAPPPTSTTGGYGADKLIF. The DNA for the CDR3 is TGTGCTCTCGCACCCCCTCCCACCTCTACTACTGGGGGATACGGGGCCGATAAACTCATCTTT.

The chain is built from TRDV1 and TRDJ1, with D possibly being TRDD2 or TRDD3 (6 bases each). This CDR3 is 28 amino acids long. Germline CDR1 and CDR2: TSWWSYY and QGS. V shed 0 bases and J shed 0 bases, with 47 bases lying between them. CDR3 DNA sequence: TGTGCTCTTGGGGAACTATCGCCCCCACGTGTAGGTGGTCCTACGCGGTGGGGGGTGACTGCACACACCGATAAACTCATCTTT. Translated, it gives CALGELSPPRVGGPTRWGVTAHTDKLIF.

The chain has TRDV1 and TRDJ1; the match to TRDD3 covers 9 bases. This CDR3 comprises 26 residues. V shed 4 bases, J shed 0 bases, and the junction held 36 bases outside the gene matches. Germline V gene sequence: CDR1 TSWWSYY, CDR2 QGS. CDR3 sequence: CALGVHRYSYSGPGGFTTTYTDKLIF. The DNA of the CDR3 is TGTGCTCTTGGGGTCCATCGCTATTCCTATTCGGGGCCTGGGGGATTCACGACAACCTACACCGATAAACTCATCTTT.

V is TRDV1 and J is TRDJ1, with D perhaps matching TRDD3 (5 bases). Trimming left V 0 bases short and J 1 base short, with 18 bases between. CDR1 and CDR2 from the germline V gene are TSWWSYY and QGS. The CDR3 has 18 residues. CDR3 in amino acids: CALGELTPQEGVTDKLIF. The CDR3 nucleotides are TGTGCTCTTGGGGAACTTACCCCCCAGGAGGGGGTCACCGATAAACTCATCTTT.

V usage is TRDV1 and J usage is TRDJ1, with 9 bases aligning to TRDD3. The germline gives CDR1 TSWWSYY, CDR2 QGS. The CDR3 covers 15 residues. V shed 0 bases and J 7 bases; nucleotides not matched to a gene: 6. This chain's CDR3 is CALGELSGIRGKLIF. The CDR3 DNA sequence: TGTGCTCTTGGGGAACTATCGGGGATACGCGGTAAACTCATCTTT.

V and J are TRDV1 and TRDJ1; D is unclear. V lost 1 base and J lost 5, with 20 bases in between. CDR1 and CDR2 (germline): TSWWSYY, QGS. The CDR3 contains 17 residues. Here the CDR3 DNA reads TGTGCTCTTGGGGAACAGGGAAGTGGCTTAGGAACGGATAAACTCATCTTT. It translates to CALGEQGSGLGTDKLIF.

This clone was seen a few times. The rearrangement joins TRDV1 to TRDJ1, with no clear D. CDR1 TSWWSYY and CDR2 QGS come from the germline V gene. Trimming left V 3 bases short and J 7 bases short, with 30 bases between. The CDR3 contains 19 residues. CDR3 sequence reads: CALGDDCFPVLSPDLKLIF. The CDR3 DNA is TGTGCTCTTGGGGATGACTGTTTTCCCGTACTGTCTCCCGATCTTAAACTCATCTTT.

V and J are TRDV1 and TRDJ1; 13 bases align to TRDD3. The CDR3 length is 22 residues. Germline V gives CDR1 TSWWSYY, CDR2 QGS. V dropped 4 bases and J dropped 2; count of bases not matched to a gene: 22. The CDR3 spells CALGAIPTTDWGIRSGTDKLIF. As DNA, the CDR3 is TGTGCTCTTGGGGCCATTCCAACTACCGACTGGGGGATACGCTCTGGGACCGATAAACTCATCTTT.

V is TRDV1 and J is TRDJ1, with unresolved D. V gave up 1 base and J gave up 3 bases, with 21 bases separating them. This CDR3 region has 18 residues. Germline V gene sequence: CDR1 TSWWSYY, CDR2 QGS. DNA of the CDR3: TGTGCTCTTGGGGAACAGGGACGTTCAGGTCGGTTTTCCGATAAACTCATCTTT. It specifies CALGEQGRSGRFSDKLIF.

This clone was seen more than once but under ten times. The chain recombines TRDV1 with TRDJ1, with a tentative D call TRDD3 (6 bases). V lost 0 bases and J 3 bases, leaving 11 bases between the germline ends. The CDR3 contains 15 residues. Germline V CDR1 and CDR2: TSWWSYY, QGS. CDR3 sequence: CALGELEIRADKLIF. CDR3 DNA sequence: TGTGCTCTTGGGGAACTCGAGATACGAGCCGATAAACTCATCTTT.